This TCR beta chain was documented in a study of T cells in localized non-small cell lung cancer. Study results and limitations: Investigators sequenced only a single tumor region, leaving heterogeneity possible. In adjacent lung, a median about 52 of the top 100 tumor clones were found. Longer overall survival accompanied higher blood T cell density. Measurement of T cell clonality placed uninvolved adjacent lung highest, above the level in tumor.

Method: immunoSEQ multiplex PCR; TCRdb's copy keeps in-frame clones and lacks some. This sample has approximately 150,000 clones; more than 80% occur once, and the top ten carry around 1.5%. The CDR3 loop spans 12 amino acids. CDR1 and CDR2 (germline): SGHAT, FQNNGV. V gave up 5 bases and J gave up 6 bases, with 9 bases separating them. On this clone: Its antigen is currently unknown.

The rearrangement uses TRBV11-2 and TRBJ2-3; a weak D match, TRBD2 (5 bases). The TCR was taken from a female donor over 55 with stage I lung adenocarcinoma. The sequences come from peripheral blood, collected before any cancer treatment. CDR3 DNA sequence: TGTGCCAGCAGCACCCGAGGGGATACGCAGTATTTT. Translating it yields CASSTRGDTQYF.